These 9 T cell receptor beta chains originate from one sample sequenced in a study of blood T cell repertoires in COVID-19. The data were produced by immunoSEQ multiplex PCR, yet TCRdb's version contains in-frame clones alone and is incomplete. The table includes some 40,000 clones, 69% detected once. Sequencing input: peripheral blood. The receptors were sampled from a man older than 75 with acute or convalescent COVID-19.

V and J are TRBV7-2 and TRBJ2-2; 7 bases agree with TRBD1. Germline-derived CDR1 and CDR2 are SGHTA and FQGNSA. The V and J ends lost 5 bases and 3 bases, in that order; junction bases with no gene match: 9. The CDR3 loop spans 16 amino acids. The CDR3 is CASSKLGTAYTGELFF. The DNA for the CDR3 is TGTGCCAGCAGCAAGCTCGGGACAGCTTACACCGGGGAGCTGTTTTTT.

This clone came up once. At one end the junction does not follow the germline gene, possibly because of a read error. The chain has TRBV3-1 (or the pseudogene TRBV3-2) and TRBJ2-7; 11 bases match TRBD2. The CDR3 runs to 18 residues. The germline V gene encodes CDR1 LGHDT and CDR2 YNNKEL (reference sequence). In DNA, the CDR3 is TGTGCCAGCAGCCAAGACCCAGGGGGACTAGCGGTCTCCTACGGGCAGTACTTC. Encoded protein: CASSQDPGGLAVSYGQYF.

The chain has TRBV5-1 and TRBJ2-1, with D unclear. CDR3 length equals 14 residues. V lost 0 bases, J lost 6 bases, and 10 bases lay in between. From germline, CDR1 is SGHRS and CDR2 YFSETQ. CDR3 region: CASSLGALRNEQFF. DNA of the CDR3: TGCGCCAGCAGCTTGGGGGCTCTCCGCAATGAGCAGTTCTTC.

V is TRBV7-8 and J is TRBJ2-7, with 8 bases that match TRBD2. Germline CDR1 is SGHVS and CDR2 is FQNEAQ. The CDR3 is made up of 16 amino acids. V trimming: 5 bases; J trimming: 2 bases; junction bases outside the gene matches: 11. The DNA of the CDR3 is TGTGCCAGCAGCCCCGGAGGAGCGGGGGACCCCTACGAGCAGTACTTC. It specifies CASSPGGAGDPYEQYF.

The CDR3 sequence: CASSPGGYEQYF. Written as DNA, the CDR3 is TGTGCCAGCAGCCCCGGTGGCTACGAGCAGTACTTC. The J gene is TRBJ2-7, the V gene TRBV13; D not certain. Between the trimmed V and J ends, which lost 5 bases and 3 bases, there was a span of 8 bases. Germline V gene sequence: CDR1 PRHDT, CDR2 FYEKMQ (reference sequence). The CDR3 is made up of 12 amino acids.

This clone was picked up a small number of times. The J gene is TRBJ2-1, the V gene TRBV9; 8 positions agree with TRBD2. The ends lost 0 bases at V and 4 bases at J; junction bases unmatched: 12. The CDR3 extends over 18 amino acids. CDR1 and CDR2 from the germline V gene are SGDLS and YYNGEE. CDR3 in amino acids: CASSVDGSGESRYNEQFF. In DNA, the CDR3 is TGTGCCAGCAGCGTAGATGGTAGCGGGGAGTCCCGATACAATGAGCAGTTCTTC.

The gene calls are TRBV5-1 and TRBJ2-1; 8 bases line up with TRBD2. The CDR3 runs to 14 residues. With V trimmed by 5 bases and J by 5 bases, 6 bases remained unmatched. CDR1 and CDR2 (germline): SGHRS, YFSETQ. CDR3 protein: CASRKVLADNEQFF. The CDR3 DNA reads TGCGCCAGCAGAAAGGTACTAGCGGACAATGAGCAGTTCTTC.

In its sample, this clone was seen once. This rearrangement joins TRBV5-6 to TRBJ2-2; 7 nucleotides align to TRBD2. V lost 1 base, J lost 1 base, and 4 bases stayed unmatched. The CDR3 sequence is 16 residues long. CDR1 and CDR2 (germline): SGHDT, YYEEEE. The CDR3 DNA sequence: TGTGCCAGCAGCTTGTTTGGCGGGAGGAACACCGGGGAGCTGTTTTTT. Amino acids: CASSLFGGRNTGELFF.

This rearrangement joins TRBV5-1 to TRBJ1-2; 7 nucleotides align to TRBD1. V lost 2 bases, J lost 8 bases, and 15 bases stayed unmatched. The CDR3 is 16 residues long. The germline V gene has CDR1 SGHRS and CDR2 YFSETQ. CDR3 sequence: CASSFGLQGPGGGYTF. The CDR3 nucleotides are TGCGCCAGCAGCTTCGGGCTACAGGGGCCGGGAGGGGGCTACACCTTC.